The 31 T cell receptor beta chains below were found in one sample sequenced in a study of blood T cell repertoires in COVID-19 (dated by TCRdb to between 2020 and 2021). The protocol used for the library was the immunoSEQ multiplex PCR assay. Held by TCRdb, this immuneACCESS table contains in-frame sequences only and omits some clones. Under half of the omission traces to an unresolved V gene where checked; the cause of the rest is unknown. A total of 360,000 or so clones appear in this sample, around 90% of them only once. In total, the top ten clones hold around 7% of the sample. Sample: peripheral blood. The origin of the receptors is a man between 18 and 35 years old with active or convalescent COVID-19.

The rearrangement uses TRBV7-3 and TRBJ1-2; TRBD1 aligns across 8 bases. After removal of 4 bases from V and 6 bases from J, the junction contained 10 bases not matched to a gene. Per the germline V gene, CDR1 is SGHTA and CDR2 is FQGTGA. The CDR3 length is 15 residues. CDR3 in amino acids: CASSSNQGALDGYTF. The CDR3 DNA follows: TGTGCCAGCAGCTCGAACCAGGGGGCATTGGATGGCTACACCTTC.

The CDR3 here is CASSESGRVEDEKLFF. The CDR3 nucleotides are TGTGCCAGCAGTGAGTCAGGCAGGGTAGAAGATGAAAAACTGTTTTTT. V gene TRBV2 combines with J gene TRBJ1-4, with D possibly TRBD1 on 5 matching bases. CDR3 length: 16 residues. Trimming shortened V by 3 bases and J by 6 bases, and 17 bases separated the two germline ends. Looked up from germline, CDR1 is SNHLY and CDR2 is FYNNEI.

The chain employs TRBV28 and TRBJ1-2, with TRBD1 matching 10 bases. J was trimmed by 2 bases and V by 5 bases; bases with no gene match: 5. CDR1 is MDHEN, CDR2 SYDVKM, per germline. The CDR3 covers 15 residues. For the CDR3, the DNA is TGTGCCAGCAGTCTGACAGGGGGCTGGAACTATGGCTACACCTTC. Its protein product is CASSLTGGWNYGYTF.

Comment on this clone: The limits of the CDR3 on the DNA are not certain, so only TCRdb's listed CDR3 is given. The V and J genes are TRBV21-1 and TRBJ1-5. TRBV21-1 is a documented pseudogene. The CDR3 extends over 17 residues, inclusive of both ends. CDR3 loop: CASSKDVFGMGNQPQHF.

The rearrangement uses TRBV6-2 or TRBV6-3 and TRBJ1-1; D not certain. Trimming pared 2 bases from V and 7 bases from J, leaving 8 bases between. The CDR3 consists of 12 residues. Germline V gene sequence: CDR1 MNHEY, CDR2 SVGEGT. The CDR3, as DNA: TGTGCCAGCAGTTACCCGGGATATGAAGCTTTCTTT. Translated: CASSYPGYEAFF.

This chain connects TRBV18 to TRBJ2-7; 12 nucleotides agree with TRBD2. Germline V gene data show CDR1 as KGHSH and CDR2 as LQKENI. V lost 3 bases to trimming and J lost 1 base; unmatched junction nucleotides: 7. The CDR3 has 17 amino acids. CDR3 nucleotide sequence: TGTGCCAGCTCACCGATTTTGGGACTAGCGGGTTCCTACGAGCAGTACTTC. Translating it yields CASSPILGLAGSYEQYF.

The V call is TRBV5-1, the J call TRBJ1-3, with TRBD1 identical over 11 bases. The CDR3 contains 17 residues. With 9 bases clipped from V and 4 bases from J, the junction kept 15 bases outside the gene matches. Germline CDR1 reads SGHRS; CDR2 reads YFSETQ. The CDR3 sequence: CATRKRGQGAQGNTIYF. CDR3 in DNA: TGCGCCACTAGAAAAAGAGGACAGGGGGCGCAGGGAAACACCATATATTTT. The full variable domain, with the rest looked up from reference TRBV5-1 and TRBJ1-3, is KAGVTQTPRYLIKTRGQQVTLSCSPISGHRSVSWYQQTPGQGLQFLFEYFSETQRNKGNFPGRFSGRQFSNSRSEMNVSTLELGDSALYLCATRKRGQGAQGNTIYFGEGSWLTVV.

This clone was found once. The chain has TRBV9 and TRBJ2-2, with D perhaps matching TRBD2 (5 bases). Germline CDR1 is SGDLS and CDR2 is YYNGEE. The CDR3 is 12 residues long. With 2 bases removed from V and 6 bases from J, the gap between germline ends came to 5 bases. As DNA, the CDR3 is TGTGCCAGCAGCGTTAGCGCCGGGGAGCTGTTTTTT. Protein sequence: CASSVSAGELFF.

The V and J genes are TRBV1 and TRBJ2-2; whether TRBD2, the table's D call, matches the DNA was not checked. TRBV1 is recorded as a pseudogene. This CDR3 has 18 residues. CDR3 bases: TGCACCAGCAGCCAAGGTTGGCGCGGGAGTTGGTACACCGGGGATCTGTTTTTT. Translating gives CTSSQGWRGSWYTGDLFF.

The chain uses TRBV27 and TRBJ2-2; TRBD2 is a possible D gene (7 bases). V was pared by 2 bases and J by 6 bases, with 13 bases between. Germline V gives CDR1 MNHEY, CDR2 SMNVEV (reference sequence). This CDR3 region has 15 residues. This chain's CDR3 is CASSLPGAGAGELFF. The CDR3 nucleotides read TGTGCCAGCAGTTTACCGGGGGCGGGGGCCGGGGAGCTGTTTTTT.

This clone was found once. The chain recombines TRBV3-1 (or the pseudogene TRBV3-2) with TRBJ2-4; TRBD2 matches at 8 bases. CDR1 LGHDT and CDR2 YNNKEL come from the germline V gene (reference sequence). V shed 4 bases, J shed 8 bases, and the junction held 10 bases outside the gene matches. There are 15 residues in the CDR3. The CDR3 protein is CASSPVGGGWDIQYF. CDR3 sequence (DNA): TGTGCCAGCAGCCCCGTCGGGGGGGGCTGGGACATTCAGTACTTC.

This clone appeared once. CDR3 loop: CASSPSTDTQYF. The DNA of the CDR3 is TGTGCCAGCAGCCCAAGCACAGATACGCAGTATTTT. The chain combines TRBV9 with TRBJ2-3; D not certain. Trimming took 4 bases from V and 0 from J, leaving 3 bases between them. Germline V gene sequence: CDR1 SGDLS, CDR2 YYNGEE. The CDR3 spans 12 residues.

J is TRBJ2-3 and V is TRBV13; weak D call: TRBD2 (6 bases). The CDR3 consists of 14 residues. V lost 5 bases to trimming and J lost 3 bases, with 12 bases between them. The germline gives CDR1 PRHDT, CDR2 FYEKMQ (reference sequence). The chain's CDR3 is CASSRRAGTDTQYF. In nucleotides, the CDR3 is TGTGCCAGCAGCCGGAGGGCCGGGACAGATACGCAGTATTTT.

The gene calls are TRBV7-9 and TRBJ1-6, with D uncertain. V lost 3 bases, J lost 5 bases, and 11 bases lay in between. CDR3 length equals 15 residues. The germline CDR1 and CDR2 sequences are SEHNR and FQNEAQ (reference sequence). The CDR3 region is CASSFGISDNSPLHF. In DNA, the CDR3 is TGTGCCAGCAGCTTCGGGATTTCAGATAATTCACCCCTCCACTTT.

This chain links TRBV21-1 with TRBJ1-1. TRBV21-1 is noted as a pseudogene. CDR3 length: 13 amino acids. The CDR3 nucleotides are TGTGCCAGCAGCAGGGGGGGGAACACTGAAGCTTTCTTT. Its translation is CASSRGGNTEAFF.

This CDR3 is CASSLGGGPYSNQPQHF. The CDR3 nucleotides are TGTGCCAGCAGCTTAGGAGGGGGTCCGTATAGCAATCAGCCCCAGCATTTT. The genes are TRBV13 and TRBJ1-5, with D possibly TRBD1 on 6 matching bases. CDR1 and CDR2 from the germline V gene are PRHDT and FYEKMQ (reference sequence). The CDR3 loop spans 17 amino acids. V lost 0 bases and J lost 0, with 12 bases in between. Complete variable domain (other parts from reference TRBV13 and TRBJ1-5): AAGVIQSPRHLIKEKRETATLKCYPIPRHDTVYWYQQGPGQDPQFLISFYEKMQSDKGSIPDRFSAQQFSDYHSELNMSSLELGDSALYFCASSLGGGPYSNQPQHFGDGTRLSIL.

The rearrangement links TRBV7-2 to TRBJ2-5; 12 nucleotides line up with TRBD2. Germline CDR1 and CDR2: SGHTA and FQGNSA. CDR3 length: 19 amino acids. Trimming cost V 2 bases and J 2 bases; bases outside gene matches: 12. In DNA form, the CDR3 reads TGTGCCAGCAGCTTATACCCCCCAGGACTAGCGGGAAGACAAGAGACCCAGTACTTC. It is translated as CASSLYPPGLAGRQETQYF. Together with reference TRBV7-2 and TRBJ2-5, the CDR3 gives the full variable domain: GAGVSQSPSNKVTEKGKDVELRCDPISGHTALYWYRQSLGQGLEFLIYFQGNSAPDKSGLPSDRFSAERTGGSVSTLTIQRTQQEDSAVYLCASSLYPPGLAGRQETQYFGPGTRLLVL.

Turning to this clone: At the DNA level, this CDR3 is encoded by other sequences in the same sample as well. The rearrangement links TRBV18 to TRBJ1-1; weak D call: TRBD1 (5 bases). The ends were cut back, 3 bases at V and 2 bases at J, with 7 bases in the middle. The CDR3 length is 13 residues. Germline V gene lookup returns CDR1 KGHSH and CDR2 LQKENI. The CDR3 spells CASSPQGNTEAFF. Written as DNA, the CDR3 is TGTGCCAGCTCACCTCAGGGAAACACTGAAGCTTTCTTT.

The V call is TRBV2, the J call TRBJ1-1; 9 nucleotides line up with TRBD1. CDR3 size: 13 residues. The germline V gene encodes CDR1 SNHLY and CDR2 FYNNEI. The trim removed 6 bases at V and 3 bases at J, leaving 2 bases unmatched. CDR3 protein: CASSRDRDTEAFF. The CDR3 DNA reads TGTGCCAGCAGCCGGGACAGGGACACTGAAGCTTTCTTT.

The V and J genes are TRBV6-5 and TRBJ1-5, with a tentative D call TRBD1 (5 bases). The CDR3 totals 13 residues. V shed 6 bases and J shed 10 bases, with 16 bases lying between them. Germline V lookup: CDR1 MNHEY, CDR2 SVGAGI. CDR3 residues: CASSRGEGQPQHF. As DNA, the CDR3 is TGTGCCAGCAGCCGTGGGGAGGGGCAACCCCAGCATTTT.

The chain employs TRBV19 and TRBJ1-1; tentatively, D is TRBD1 (5 bases). V dropped 8 bases and J dropped 3 bases, with 13 bases sitting between them. The CDR3 runs to 13 residues. CDR1 LNHDA and CDR2 SQIVND come from the germline V gene (reference sequence). This CDR3 is CASALGGDTEAFF. CDR3 DNA sequence: TGTGCCAGTGCCCTGGGGGGAGACACTGAAGCTTTCTTT.

The V gene is TRBV7-9, the J gene TRBJ2-3; a weak D match, TRBD2 (5 bases). Germline values: CDR1 SEHNR, CDR2 FQNEAQ (reference sequence). The CDR3 contains 18 residues. V lost 5 bases and J lost 0, with 21 bases in between. CDR3 DNA sequence: TGTGCCAGCAGCCAGAAGGGATTTGGGAGTCACAGCACAGATACGCAGTATTTT. This sequence encodes CASSQKGFGSHSTDTQYF.

In its sample, this clone was seen once. The rearrangement joins TRBV5-1 to TRBJ1-4; TRBD1 is a possible D gene (5 bases). CDR3 length equals 15 residues. Between the trimmed V and J ends, which lost 4 bases and 2 bases, there was a span of 12 bases. Germline values: CDR1 SGHRS, CDR2 YFSETQ. CDR3 nucleotide sequence: TGCGCCAGCAGCGATAGGGCAGGGACTAATGAAAAACTGTTTTTT. Encoded protein: CASSDRAGTNEKLFF.

The sample holds one count of this clone. This chain uses TRBV7-8 with TRBJ1-6; D is uncertain. CDR1 is SGHVS and CDR2 is FQNEAQ in the germline V gene. The CDR3 consists of 11 residues. V lost 9 bases to trimming and J lost 7 bases, with 7 bases between them. CDR3 sequence (DNA): TGTGCCAGTTCACAGAATTCACCCCTCCACTTT. Residues: CASSQNSPLHF. Full variable domain (rest looked up from reference TRBV7-8 and TRBJ1-6): GAGVSQSPRYKVAKRGQDVALRCDPISGHVSLFWYQQALGQGPEFLTYFQNEAQLDKSGLPSDRFFAERPEGSVSTLKIQRTQQEDSAVYLCASSQNSPLHFGNGTRLTVT.

This clone was seen a handful of times. The chain uses TRBV11-1 and TRBJ2-7, with D tentatively TRBD2 (6 bases). V was clipped by 5 bases and J by 3 bases, with 17 bases between them. This CDR3 is 15 amino acids long. Germline CDR1 and CDR2: SGHAT and FQDESV (reference sequence). The CDR3 spells CASSQPVAGLYEQYF. As DNA, the CDR3 is TGTGCCAGCAGCCAGCCGGTGGCGGGGCTCTACGAGCAGTACTTC.

This sequence joins TRBV27 and TRBJ1-5; weak D call: TRBD1 (5 bases). V was trimmed by 3 bases and J by 4 bases, leaving 7 bases between them. The germline CDR1 and CDR2 sequences are MNHEY and SMNVEV (reference sequence). The CDR3 runs to 13 residues. In nucleotides, the CDR3 is TGTGCCAGCAGTTTTACAGGTAATCAGCCCCAGCATTTT. Translating gives CASSFTGNQPQHF.

CDR3 loop: CASSLVPNTDTQYF. DNA for the CDR3: TGCGCCAGCAGCTTGGTTCCTAACACAGATACGCAGTATTTT. This chain connects TRBV5-1 to TRBJ2-3; unclear D gene. The germline V gene encodes CDR1 SGHRS and CDR2 YFSETQ. This CDR3 is built from 14 residues. Deletions cut 0 bases from V and 2 bases from J, with 7 bases between.

The rearrangement joins TRBV7-3 to TRBJ2-1, with D uncertain. The CDR3 is made up of 15 amino acids. V was cut by 3 bases and J by 0 bases, with 9 bases left in between. Germline values: CDR1 SGHTA, CDR2 FQGTGA. The CDR3, as DNA: TGTGCCAGCAGCTTCCAGAGGAGCTCCTACAATGAGCAGTTCTTC. Protein product: CASSFQRSSYNEQFF.

The chain joins TRBV6-5 to TRBJ2-7; D unclear. V lost 8 bases to trimming and J lost 0 bases, with 14 bases between them. The germline gives CDR1 MNHEY, CDR2 SVGAGI. The CDR3 is 14 residues long. CDR3 residues: CASAQWAVSYEQYF. The CDR3, as DNA: TGTGCCAGCGCTCAATGGGCAGTCTCCTACGAGCAGTACTTC.

A note on this clone: At one of its ends the junction is not consistent with the germline gene, which may arise from a read error. The chain recombines TRBV9 with TRBJ1-2; a possible D gene is TRBD1 (6 bases). The length of the CDR3 is 15 residues. The germline gives CDR1 SGDLS, CDR2 YYNGEE. The CDR3 reads CAGSVHTQGSYGYTF. The CDR3 DNA reads TGTGCCGGCAGCGTACACACTCAGGGGAGCTATGGCTACACCTTC.

This rearrangement joins TRBV28 to TRBJ1-1; tentative D call: TRBD1 (5 bases). V lost 2 bases and J lost 3, with 19 bases in between. Germline V CDR1 and CDR2: MDHEN, SYDVKM. The CDR3 extends over 17 amino acids. The CDR3 sequence is CASSLLFPPGWDTEAFF. The CDR3 DNA reads as TGTGCCAGCAGTTTACTATTTCCGCCAGGGTGGGACACTGAAGCTTTCTTT.